Presented here are 8 T cell receptor beta chains from one specimen sequenced in a study of T cells in tuberculosis. Profiling relied on immunoSEQ multiplex PCR, and the TCRdb table lists in-frame clones only, not all of them. The sample carries more than 40,000 clones, around 94% recorded once. Sequences were obtained from PBMCs. All receptors derive from a donor between 10 and 35 years old with latent tuberculosis or without tuberculosis infection. Some clones in this sample may be carry-over from other donors' samples.

This sequence joins TRBV28 and TRBJ1-2; 7 bases agree with TRBD1. Trimming removed 5 bases from V and 8 bases from J; junction bases left unmatched: 5. The CDR3 spans 12 residues. The germline V gene encodes CDR1 MDHEN and CDR2 SYDVKM. The CDR3 DNA reads as TGTGCCAGCAGTCAACAGGGACAGGGCTACACCTTC. It is translated as CASSQQGQGYTF.

The rearrangement links TRBV30 to TRBJ1-1; D unresolved. Trimming took 0 bases from V and 6 from J, leaving 8 bases between them. The CDR3 totals 12 residues. Per the germline V gene, CDR1 is GTSNPN and CDR2 is SVGIG (reference sequence). This CDR3 is CAWSVGVPEAFF. The CDR3 coding sequence is TGTGCCTGGAGTGTCGGGGTGCCTGAAGCTTTCTTT.

In nucleotides, the CDR3 is TGTGCCAGCAGTTTGCTCACAGGGGGCAATCAGCCCCAGCATTTT. Amino acid sequence: CASSLLTGGNQPQHF. The rearrangement links TRBV28 to TRBJ1-5; 7 nucleotides agree with TRBD1. CDR3 length: 15 amino acids. The germline gives CDR1 MDHEN, CDR2 SYDVKM. V lost 3 bases, J lost 2 bases, and 4 bases stayed unmatched.

The chain links TRBV6-5 to TRBJ1-1; D unresolved. CDR1 is MNHEY, CDR2 SVGAGI, per germline. This CDR3 region has 14 residues. V dropped 0 bases and J dropped 5 bases, with 10 bases sitting between them. The CDR3 region is CASSYSEGMTEAFF. The DNA for the CDR3 is TGTGCCAGCAGTTACTCGGAGGGTATGACTGAAGCTTTCTTT.

The chain has TRBV19 and TRBJ2-7; tentative D call: TRBD1 (5 bases). CDR1 is LNHDA, CDR2 SQIVND, per germline (reference sequence). V was trimmed by 6 bases and J by 3 bases, leaving 12 bases between them. This CDR3 is 13 amino acids long. This CDR3 reads CASSRPGLYEQYF. CDR3 DNA: TGTGCCAGTAGCCGACCAGGGCTCTACGAGCAGTACTTC.

This chain joins TRBV27 and TRBJ2-7; 10 bases agree with TRBD1. This CDR3 is built from 14 residues. The germline CDR1 and CDR2 sequences are MNHEY and SMNVEV (reference sequence). The J segment lost 2 bases and the V segment lost 3 bases, leaving 1 base of the junction unmatched. As DNA, the CDR3 is TGTGCCAGCAGTTTGGGGACAGGGGCCTACGAGCAGTACTTC. This sequence encodes CASSLGTGAYEQYF.

The chain uses TRBV4-2 and TRBJ1-2; D ambiguous. The CDR3 extends over 15 amino acids. Trimming stripped 3 bases from V and 0 bases from J, with 11 bases between. The germline V gene encodes CDR1 LGHNA and CDR2 YNFKEQ. CDR3 nucleotide sequence: TGTGCCAGCAGCCAGGAAACCACAGCTAACTATGGCTACACCTTC. Its protein product is CASSQETTANYGYTF.

The chain has TRBV4-1 and TRBJ1-2, with D possibly TRBD1 on 5 matching bases. Trimming shortened V by 0 bases and J by 7 bases, and 12 bases separated the two germline ends. The V gene's germline CDR1 is MGHRA and CDR2 YSYEKL. CDR3 length equals 14 residues. The CDR3 DNA reads TGCGCCAGCAGCCAAGACAGGGTTATTGTTGGCTACACCTTC. Protein: CASSQDRVIVGYTF.